This passage covers 2 T cell receptor beta chains from one sample sequenced in a study of CD8+ T cells in alopecia areata. Sequencing used cDNA as its template, made by extracting RNA and reverse transcribing it. Clones were sequenced by immunoSEQ multiplex PCR, and TCRdb holds only the in-frame ones, with some missing. The top ten clones hold 8% to 11% of a sample with under 150,000 clones, roughly 50% of them seen once. What was sequenced was NKG2D-low CD8+ T cells sorted from blood. The receptors stem from a human donor with alopecia areata.

This chain joins TRBV28 and TRBJ2-1; D uncertain. The CDR3 has 13 amino acids. Trimming shortened V by 1 base and J by 6 bases, and 7 bases separated the two germline ends. Germline V gene lookup returns CDR1 MDHEN and CDR2 SYDVKM. CDR3 coding DNA: TGTGCCAGCAGTTTATACTACAGCAATGAGCAGTTCTTC. Its translation: CASSLYYSNEQFF.

The CDR3 sequence is CASSLSVYDTQYF. The CDR3 bases are TGTGCCAGCAGCTTATCCGTGTATGATACGCAGTATTTT. V is TRBV7-2 and J is TRBJ2-3; no firm D call. Trimming shortened V by 2 bases and J by 6 bases, and 9 bases separated the two germline ends. This CDR3 is built from 13 residues. Germline V CDR1 and CDR2: SGHTA, FQGNSA.